Shown below are 21 T cell receptor beta chains from a single sample sequenced in a study of T cell responses to AZD1222 COVID-19 vaccine. Using immunoSEQ multiplex PCR, the repertoire was profiled, and TCRdb retains in-frame clones only, with some absent. Of 150,000 to 200,000 clones in the sample, roughly 94% were seen once. Material: peripheral blood, obtained 28 days after the second AZD1222 dose. The receptors originated from an adult who received the AZD1222 COVID-19 vaccine.

This clone has just one count. The chain carries TRBV6-5 and TRBJ1-6, with 7 bases aligning to TRBD1. Unmatched junction bases numbered 6, after V lost 6 bases and J lost 10 bases. The germline V gene encodes CDR1 MNHEY and CDR2 SVGAGI. The CDR3 is 13 residues long. The CDR3 protein is CASRGQGGSPLHF. CDR3 DNA: TGTGCCAGCAGAGGTCAGGGGGGATCACCCCTCCACTTT.

The chain combines TRBV3-1 (or the pseudogene TRBV3-2) with TRBJ2-1; D possibly corresponds to TRBD1 (5 bases). The CDR3 is made up of 16 amino acids. V shed 4 bases and J shed 7 bases, with 20 bases lying between them. Per the germline V gene, CDR1 is LGHDT and CDR2 is YNNKEL (reference sequence). CDR3 protein: CASSPPLKGRLNEQFF. CDR3 in DNA: TGTGCCAGCAGCCCTCCCTTAAAGGGGCGTCTTAATGAGCAGTTCTTC.

This clone was detected only once. This sequence joins TRBV3-1 (or the pseudogene TRBV3-2) and TRBJ2-5; D possibly corresponds to TRBD2 (6 bases). Trimming took off 4 bases at V and 7 bases at J, with 19 bases between the two ends. The CDR3 runs 15 residues. Germline V gene data show CDR1 as LGHDT and CDR2 as YNNKEL (reference sequence). The CDR3 loop is CASSRRTDLGGTQYF. CDR3 coding DNA: TGTGCCAGCAGCCGGCGGACGGACCTCGGGGGGACCCAGTACTTC.

The gene calls are TRBV19 and TRBJ2-7; tentative D call: TRBD2 (6 bases). The germline CDR1 and CDR2 sequences are LNHDA and SQIVND (reference sequence). V was clipped by 3 bases and J by 6 bases, with 15 bases between them. The CDR3 has 14 amino acids. The CDR3 DNA reads as TGTGCCAGTAGTATGGGACTCAATTACCCCGAGCAGTACTTC. Protein sequence: CASSMGLNYPEQYF.

V is TRBV3-1 (or the pseudogene TRBV3-2) and J is TRBJ2-2, with D possibly TRBD2 on 6 matching bases. V lost 0 bases, J lost 6 bases, and 8 bases lay in between. The CDR3 totals 14 residues. Germline CDR1 reads LGHDT; CDR2 reads YNNKEL (reference sequence). The CDR3 DNA sequence: TGTGCCAGCAGCCAAGATCCGGGGGCCGGGGAGCTGTTTTTT. Protein: CASSQDPGAGELFF.

This chain connects TRBV7-2 to TRBJ2-1, with 11 positions matching TRBD2. Unmatched junction bases numbered 6, after V lost 8 bases and J lost 3 bases. Germline-derived CDR1 and CDR2 are SGHTA and FQGNSA. This CDR3 comprises 15 residues. The DNA of the CDR3 is TGTGCCAGCGCGACACTAGCGGGGGACTACAATGAGCAGTTCTTC. Its translation is CASATLAGDYNEQFF. Combining the CDR3 with reference TRBV7-2 and TRBJ2-1 gives the whole variable domain GAGVSQSPSNKVTEKGKDVELRCDPISGHTALYWYRQSLGQGLEFLIYFQGNSAPDKSGLPSDRFSAERTGGSVSTLTIQRTQQEDSAVYLCASATLAGDYNEQFFGPGTRLTVL.

This sequence joins TRBV12-3 or TRBV12-4 and TRBJ1-3; D ambiguous. The V end lost 3 bases, the J end lost 4 bases, and 4 bases lay between the germline ends. The CDR3 contains 12 residues. The CDR3 protein is CASSFPGNTIYF. The DNA of the CDR3 is TGTGCCAGCAGTTTCCCCGGAAACACCATATATTTT.

V gene TRBV4-3 combines with J gene TRBJ2-7; no clear D. CDR3 length: 13 residues. Per the germline V gene, CDR1 is LGHNA and CDR2 is YSLEER. V shed 5 bases and J shed 4 bases, with 12 bases lying between them. The CDR3 sequence is CASSNGEGYEQYF. The CDR3, as DNA: TGCGCCAGCAGCAACGGAGAAGGATACGAGCAGTACTTC.

The V gene is TRBV14, the J gene TRBJ1-1; 7 positions match TRBD1. The ends lost 5 bases at V and 4 bases at J; junction bases unmatched: 4. The CDR3 runs to 13 residues. Germline CDR1 reads SGHDN; CDR2 reads FVKESK. The CDR3 DNA sequence: TGTGCCAGCAGCGAGGGACAGCGCACTGAAGCTTTCTTT. Protein: CASSEGQRTEAFF. Based on the CDR3 plus reference TRBV14 and TRBJ1-1, the full variable domain is EAGVTQFPSHSVIEKGQTVTLRCDPISGHDNLYWYRRVMGKEIKFLLHFVKESKQDESGMPNNRFLAERTGGTYSTLKVQPAELEDSGVYFCASSEGQRTEAFFGQGTRLTVV.

V usage is TRBV7-2 and J usage is TRBJ2-3, with 10 positions matching TRBD2. V shed 0 bases, J shed 6 bases, and the junction held 3 bases outside the gene matches. Germline V gives CDR1 SGHTA, CDR2 FQGNSA. The CDR3 runs to 15 residues. The DNA for the CDR3 is TGTGCCAGCAGCTTAGCAGCGGGGGGGGTGGATACGCAGTATTTT. The encoded protein is CASSLAAGGVDTQYF.

The chain combines TRBV5-1 with TRBJ1-1; D might be TRBD1 (6 bases). CDR1 is SGHRS and CDR2 is YFSETQ in the germline V gene. Trimming cost V 6 bases and J 0 bases, with 12 bases left between them. CDR3 length: 14 residues. This CDR3 reads CASTTGLMNTEAFF. The CDR3 nucleotides read TGCGCCAGCACCACAGGGCTCATGAACACTGAAGCTTTCTTT.

V is TRBV3-1 (or the pseudogene TRBV3-2) and J is TRBJ2-7; 9 bases are shared with TRBD2. Germline V gives CDR1 LGHDT, CDR2 YNNKEL (reference sequence). There are 14 residues in the CDR3. V lost 6 bases, J lost 3 bases, and 6 bases stayed unmatched. Here the CDR3 DNA reads TGTGCCAGCAGTACAGTAGCGGGAGACTACGAGCAGTACTTC. This translates into CASSTVAGDYEQYF.

This chain joins TRBV5-1 and TRBJ1-1, with 8 bases lining up with TRBD1. The V gene's germline CDR1 is SGHRS and CDR2 YFSETQ. J lost 6 bases, V lost 2 bases, and 3 bases had no gene match. CDR3 length: 13 amino acids. The CDR3, as DNA: TGCGCCAGCAGCTTACAGGGGGGTCCTGAAGCTTTCTTT. It codes for CASSLQGGPEAFF.

The chain employs TRBV3-1 (or the pseudogene TRBV3-2) and TRBJ1-6; no clear D. This CDR3 comprises 16 residues. Germline V gene data show CDR1 as LGHDT and CDR2 as YNNKEL (reference sequence). The ends were cut back, 1 base at V and 10 bases at J, with 17 bases in the middle. The CDR3 sequence is CASSQAVTLVNSPLHF. For the CDR3, the DNA is TGTGCCAGCAGCCAAGCGGTTACATTGGTGAACTCACCCCTCCACTTT.

The rearrangement links TRBV14 to TRBJ2-2, with D uncertain. CDR3 length equals 14 residues. From germline, CDR1 is SGHDN and CDR2 FVKESK. V lost 4 bases, J lost 2 bases, and 8 bases lay in between. The DNA of the CDR3 is TGTGCCAGCAGCCGATACAAAAACACCGGGGAGCTGTTTTTT. It encodes CASSRYKNTGELFF.

V usage is TRBV7-8 and J usage is TRBJ2-1; 8 bases fit TRBD2. The junction had 14 bases not matched to a gene; V was cut back by 8 bases and J by 8 bases. The CDR3 length is 15 residues. CDR1 is SGHVS and CDR2 is FQNEAQ in the germline V gene. The chain's CDR3 is CASLSRLAKKDEQFF. CDR3 DNA sequence: TGTGCCAGCTTGAGCCGACTAGCGAAGAAGGATGAGCAGTTCTTC.

The V call is TRBV6-2 or TRBV6-3, the J call TRBJ2-7; D is unresolved. Trimming stripped 0 bases from V and 3 bases from J, with 12 bases between. Germline-derived CDR1 and CDR2 are MNHEY and SVGEGT. The CDR3 loop spans 15 amino acids. DNA of the CDR3: TGTGCCAGCAGTTACTCGAGCAGGCAAAACTACGAGCAGTACTTC. Protein product: CASSYSSRQNYEQYF.

The chain carries TRBV5-6 and TRBJ1-2; D remains ambiguous. V was clipped by 4 bases and J by 4 bases, with 14 bases between them. Germline CDR1 and CDR2: SGHDT and YYEEEE. This CDR3 has 14 amino acids. The CDR3 loop is CASSTPEARYGYTF. CDR3 bases: TGTGCCAGCAGCACTCCGGAGGCCCGCTATGGCTACACCTTC. The full variable domain, completed using reference TRBV5-6 and TRBJ1-2, is DAGVTQSPTHLIKTRGQQVTLRCSPKSGHDTVSWYQQALGQGPQFIFQYYEEEERQRGNFPDRFSGHQFPNYSSELNVNALLLGDSALYLCASSTPEARYGYTFGSGTRLTVV.

The chain has TRBV3-1 (or the pseudogene TRBV3-2) and TRBJ1-2; TRBD1 aligns across 8 bases. The CDR3 contains 15 residues. Per germline, CDR1 LGHDT and CDR2 YNNKEL (reference sequence). The J segment lost 8 bases and the V segment lost 0 bases, leaving 8 bases of the junction unmatched. This CDR3 is CASSQDGAGGAGYTF. Written as DNA, the CDR3 is TGTGCCAGCAGCCAAGATGGGGCAGGGGGCGCGGGCTACACCTTC.

The chain couples TRBV28 to TRBJ1-6; D uncertain. Trimming removed 4 bases from V and 8 bases from J, with 15 bases in between. The CDR3 runs to 15 residues. The germline CDR1 and CDR2 sequences are MDHEN and SYDVKM. The CDR3 nucleotides are TGTGCCAGCAGTTCATACCCCCCCACCGATTCACCCCTCCACTTT. Encoded protein: CASSSYPPTDSPLHF.

V usage is TRBV13 and J usage is TRBJ1-5; no definite D call. The ends were cut back, 0 bases at V and 4 bases at J, with 7 bases in the middle. Germline lookup yields CDR1 PRHDT and CDR2 FYEKMQ (reference sequence). CDR3 length: 14 residues. Here the CDR3 DNA reads TGTGCCAGCAGCTTAGGGCGGGGAAATCAGCCCCAGCATTTT. Residues: CASSLGRGNQPQHF.